This T cell receptor (beta chain) was captured in a study of cytomegalovirus exposure and HLA in healthy donors. About the study: Genetic ancestry analysis placed over 75% of the 400 or so donors that were genotyped in the Caucasian-associated cluster.

Trimming removed 7 bases from V and 1 base from J; junction bases left unmatched: 6. The CDR3 is 14 amino acids. The germline V gene encodes CDR1 SQVTM and CDR2 ANQGSEA. PCR employed 60 Vbeta and 13 Jbeta primers. Repertoires were generated with immunoSEQ multiplex PCR, while TCRdb's copy carries only in-frame clones and drops some. This sample has approximately 130,000 clones, with roughly 80% found just once. This clone was picked up one time. Antigen unknown. Broader study findings: The CMV antigen specificity of a few CMV-associated chains was confirmed through in vitro analysis. For TCR beta chains, V- and J-gene trimming was later linked to a missense DCLRE1C variant. The sole available immune exposure information was CMV serostatus.

The clonotype originates from a man aged 45 to 65 in good health and CMV-seronegative. Sequences were obtained from PBMCs. The gene calls are TRBV29-1 and TRBJ2-5; 10 nucleotides agree with TRBD1. The CDR3: CSGGQGITQETQYF. The CDR3 region has the DNA TGCAGCGGGGGACAGGGGATAACCCAAGAGACCCAGTACTTC.